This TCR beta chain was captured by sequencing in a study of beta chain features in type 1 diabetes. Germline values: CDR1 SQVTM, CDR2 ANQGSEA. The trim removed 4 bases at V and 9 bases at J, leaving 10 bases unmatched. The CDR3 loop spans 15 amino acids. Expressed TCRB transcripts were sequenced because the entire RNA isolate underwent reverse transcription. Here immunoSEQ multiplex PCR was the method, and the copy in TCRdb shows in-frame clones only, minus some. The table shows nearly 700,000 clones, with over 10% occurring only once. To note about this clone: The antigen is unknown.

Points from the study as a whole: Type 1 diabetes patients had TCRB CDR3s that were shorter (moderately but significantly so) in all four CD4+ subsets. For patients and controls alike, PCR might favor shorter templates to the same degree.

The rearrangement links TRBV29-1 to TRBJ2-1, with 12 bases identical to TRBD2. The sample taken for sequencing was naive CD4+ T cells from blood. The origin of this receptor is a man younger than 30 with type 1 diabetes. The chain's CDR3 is CSVGPSGGAGGEQFF. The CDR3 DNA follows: TGCAGCGTTGGCCCTAGCGGGGGGGCTGGTGGTGAGCAGTTCTTC.